Listed here is a single TCR beta chain. The germline CDR1 and CDR2 sequences are SGHRS and YFSETQ. The CDR3 length is 14 residues. In eight separate reactions per sample, cDNA was generated. TCRdb reprocessed the 5' RACE reads, keeping one entry per CDR3 protein, no DNA. The sample includes approximately 120,000 distinct CDR3 sequences. The sample comes from a study of monozygotic twins with inflammatory bowel disease. This clonotype was obtained from a human donor with ulcerative colitis or Crohn's disease, or a healthy co-twin of an affected twin (not recorded which). The chain combines TRBV5-1 with TRBJ1-2; TCRdb outputs TRBD1, but without DNA this stays unchecked. Source material: blood. The CDR3: CASSFDSLNYGYTF. The full variable domain, in which reference TRBV5-1 and TRBJ1-2 provide the parts outside the CDR3, is KAGVTQTPRYLIKTRGQQVTLSCSPISGHRSVSWYQQTPGQGLQFLFEYFSETQRNKGNFPGRFSGRQFSNSRSEMNVSTLELGDSALYLCASSFDSLNYGYTFGSGTRLTVV.